Listed below are T cell receptor beta chains from one sample, sequenced in a study of identical twins. Each CDR3 protein gets one entry after TCRdb re-called the 5' RACE reads with MiXCR. The sample lists approximately 670,000 distinct CDR3 sequences; 6% to 6.5% were seen once. Sequencing was performed on naive T cells sorted from blood. The receptor source for this set is a man aged 18 to 29 in good health. The CDR3 runs from the conserved cysteine through the conserved F or W. Each record gives: clone size, V gene, D gene, J gene, CDR3 DNA, CDR3 protein. The D gene is left open where the match is weak. A row's size may be missing; if present it is once, few, many or a size class.

>many|TRBV28|TRBD1|TRBJ2-7
TGTGCCAGCAGTGCCGGGACAGGGGTCGAGCAGTACTTC
CASSAGTGVEQYF
>few|TRBV14|-|TRBJ2-7
TGTGCCAGCAGCCAATCGGCATTCCCTAGCTCCTACGAGCAGTACTTC
CASSQSAFPSSYEQYF
>many|TRBV12-3/TRBV12-4|TRBD1|TRBJ1-1
TGTGCCAGCGGGACCAGCAACAGGGGAGCTTTCTTT
CASGTSNRGAFF
>many|TRBV5-1|-|TRBJ2-3
TGCGCCAGCAGCCCCGGAGAGGTCCAGCAGTATTTT
CASSPGEVQQYF
>many|TRBV24-1|-|TRBJ2-3
TGTGCCACCAGTGATTCTCAGCGGGATACGCAGTATTTT
CATSDSQRDTQYF
>many|TRBV4-3|TRBD2|TRBJ2-7
TGCGCCAGCAGCCAAGATCGGGAGCGGGAGAAATACGAGCAGTACTTC
CASSQDREREKYEQYF
>many|TRBV5-5|TRBD2|TRBJ2-2
TGTGCCAGCAGGCTAGCGGGAGGGAAAACCGGGGAGCTGTTTTTT
CASRLAGGKTGELFF
>-|TRBV11-2|-|TRBJ2-3
TGTGCCAGCAGGCTTGGACAGTACACAGATACGCAGTATTTT
CASRLGQYTDTQYF
>few|TRBV7-2|-|TRBJ2-4
TGTGCCAGCAGTCCAAGGCGGGACATTCAGTACTTC
CASSPRRDIQYF
>-|TRBV12-3/TRBV12-4|-|TRBJ1-1
TGTGCCAGCAGTTTTCGGGGCTACAGGGACCCTTTGACTGAAGCTTTCTTT
CASSFRGYRDPLTEAFF
>-|TRBV19|-|TRBJ2-1
TGTGCCAGTAGCTCGGGACTCATCAATGAGCAGTTCTTC
CASSSGLINEQFF
>-|TRBV24-1|TRBD1|TRBJ2-5
TGTGCCACCAGAGGCGCACAGGGGGCAAAGGGAGAGACCCAGTACTTC
CATRGAQGAKGETQYF
>many|TRBV11-3|TRBD1|TRBJ2-1
TGTGCCAGCAGCTTAGGGACAGGGGTGGCCAATGAGCAGTTCTTC
CASSLGTGVANEQFF
>many|TRBV5-1|TRBD2|TRBJ2-3
TGCGCCAGCAGCACTGGACTAGCGGGAGTGGATACGCAGTATTTT
CASSTGLAGVDTQYF
>many|TRBV6-2/TRBV6-3|-|TRBJ2-1
TGTGCCAGCAGTCCCCAAGATTACAATGAGCAGTTCTTC
CASSPQDYNEQFF
>many|TRBV3-1|-|TRBJ1-4
TGTGCCAGCAGCCAAGATAGTAGAACAGGACGTGAAAAACTGTTTTTT
CASSQDSRTGREKLFF
>-|TRBV4-1|-|TRBJ1-5
TGCGCCAGCAGCCAAGATCCTCATAGCAATCAGCCCCAGCATTTT
CASSQDPHSNQPQHF
>many|TRBV9|-|TRBJ1-1
TGTGCCAGCAACGGGCCCGGGGACACTGAAGCTTTCTTT
CASNGPGDTEAFF
>-|TRBV11-2|TRBD2|TRBJ2-1
TGTGCCAGCAGCTTAGAGGGGAGGGCAGGGTCGAATGAGCAGTTCTTC
CASSLEGRAGSNEQFF
>many|TRBV20-1|-|TRBJ1-1
TGCAGTGCTAGAGGGAGACTCCCGGAAGCTTTCTTT
CSARGRLPEAFF
>few|TRBV27|TRBD2|TRBJ2-5
TGTGCCAGCAGTCGGCTAGCGGAAACTCAAGAGACCCAGTACTTC
CASSRLAETQETQYF
>-|TRBV6-5|TRBD2|TRBJ2-3
TGTGCCAGCAGTCACGAACCGGGACTAGTGTTCGGTGATACGCAGTATTTT
CASSHEPGLVFGDTQYF
>many|TRBV9|-|TRBJ2-1
TGTGCCAGCAGCGAGTTATGGGACCAGCAGTTCTTC
CASSELWDQQFF
>many|TRBV5-1|-|TRBJ1-1
TGCGCCAGCAGCTGGGACGGGGGGAACACTGAAGCTTTCTTT
CASSWDGGNTEAFF
>many|TRBV5-1|-|TRBJ2-3
TGCGCCAGCAGCGGCGGGACCCCCCGAGATACGCAGTATTTT
CASSGGTPRDTQYF
>many|TRBV2|-|TRBJ1-2
TGTGCCAGCATACAAGGACGTGGGGATGGCTACACCTTC
CASIQGRGDGYTF
>many|TRBV12-3/TRBV12-4|-|TRBJ2-1
TGTGCCAGCAGTTTTCGGGGTCCGTTCTTC
CASSFRGPFF
>many|TRBV3-1|-|TRBJ1-5
TGTGCCAGCAGCCAAGATGTTGGATTCGATCAGCCCCAGCATTTT
CASSQDVGFDQPQHF
>many|TRBV29-1|-|TRBJ2-7
TGCAGCGTTGAAGTAAACCTTAAGGTGCTCGGGTACTTC
CSVEVNLKVLGYF
>many|TRBV10-3|TRBD1|TRBJ1-5
TGTGCCATCAGTGGGACAGGCGGTAGCAATCAGCCCCAGCATTTT
CAISGTGGSNQPQHF
>few|TRBV7-9|-|TRBJ2-3
TGTGCCAGCAGCTCAAACAGGGAAGGCACAGATACGCAGTATTTT
CASSSNREGTDTQYF
>few|TRBV20-1|TRBD1|TRBJ1-6
TGCAGTGCTAGAGACTTAGGACAGGGCTATAATTCACCCCTCCACTTT
CSARDLGQGYNSPLHF
>many|TRBV27|-|TRBJ1-1
TGTGCCAGCAGTTTATCTTTTGGGGGTAAAATGACTGAAGCTTTCTTT
CASSLSFGGKMTEAFF
>many|TRBV5-1|-|TRBJ2-2
TGCGCCAGCAGCTTGCGGGCACCGGGACCCGGGGAGCTGTTTTTT
CASSLRAPGPGELFF
>many|TRBV29-1|-|TRBJ1-1
TGCAGCGTTGAATGGAGGACGACCAACACTGAAGCTTTCTTT
CSVEWRTTNTEAFF
>-|TRBV27|TRBD2|TRBJ2-6
TGTGCCAGCAGTTTCGGGCCTAGCGGGGGAACTGGGGCCAACGTCCTGACTTTC
CASSFGPSGGTGANVLTF
>many|TRBV30|-|TRBJ2-1
TGTGCCTGGAGTGTCCTGGACTCGGCTGAGCAGTTCTTC
CAWSVLDSAEQFF
>many|TRBV5-1|TRBD2|TRBJ2-1
TGCGCCAGCAGCGGGGGGACTAGCGGAGGCCCCTACAATGAGCAGTTCTTC
CASSGGTSGGPYNEQFF
>-|TRBV25-1|-|TRBJ2-6
TGTGCCAGCAGTGAAGGTCGGACACTTGGGGCCAACGTCCTGACTTTC
CASSEGRTLGANVLTF
>many|TRBV29-1|-|TRBJ1-1
TGCAGTAAAACAGGGTTGACTGAAGCTTTCTTT
CSKTGLTEAFF
>-|TRBV18|-|TRBJ1-5
TGTGCCAGCTCAAACGAGGACAGCAATCAGCCCCAGCATTTT
CASSNEDSNQPQHF
>many|TRBV18|-|TRBJ2-5
TGTGCCAGCTCACCCAGACAGGTCGGAGAGACCCAGTACTTC
CASSPRQVGETQYF
>few|TRBV5-1|-|TRBJ2-1
TGCGCCAGCAGCCAAGGTAGTAGCGGAGGGCGGGAGCAGTTCTTC
CASSQGSSGGREQFF
>many|TRBV5-1|-|TRBJ1-1
TGCGCCAGCAGCCAGTTGACAGGTTTTGGCACTGAAGCTTTCTTT
CASSQLTGFGTEAFF
>-|TRBV4-3|TRBD2|TRBJ2-2
TGCGCCAGCAGCCAAGATCTACTAGCGGGAGATATCGGGGAGCTGTTTTTT
CASSQDLLAGDIGELFF
>many|TRBV9|TRBD1|TRBJ2-7
TGTGCCAGCAGCGTCGGACAGGGGGCTTATATGAGCGAGCAGTACTTC
CASSVGQGAYMSEQYF
>-|TRBV12-3/TRBV12-4|-|TRBJ1-4
TGTGCCAGCACCTTGGGACTGTTGAATGAAAAACTGTTTTTT
CASTLGLLNEKLFF
>many|TRBV5-1|-|TRBJ2-1
TGCGCCAGCAATCGTGGGAGTTCGCACAATGAGCAGTTCTTC
CASNRGSSHNEQFF
>-|TRBV3-1|-|TRBJ2-3
TGTGCCAGCAGCCAAGATGGGGCTTCTAGCACAGATACGCAGTATTTT
CASSQDGASSTDTQYF
>few|TRBV20-1|-|TRBJ2-3
TGCAGTGCTATCGGACGGACATCTTTCCCACGAGATACGCAGTATTTT
CSAIGRTSFPRDTQYF
>few|TRBV12-3/TRBV12-4|TRBD2|TRBJ2-1
TGTGCCAGCAGCTCTAGCGGGAGGGCCGGGGCTGAGCAGTTCTTC
CASSSSGRAGAEQFF
>-|TRBV6-6|-|TRBJ2-7
TGTGCCAGCAGCCAGGCTGGGCAGTTATACTTC
CASSQAGQLYF
>few|TRBV5-1|-|TRBJ1-2
TGCGCCAGCAGCTTGGTATCTCCGGGAATCTATGGCTACACCTTC
CASSLVSPGIYGYTF
>-|TRBV18|-|TRBJ2-2
TGTGCCAGCTCACCAGGGAAGAATACCGGGGAGCTGTTTTTT
CASSPGKNTGELFF
>many|TRBV24-1|-|TRBJ2-1
TGTGCCACCAGTGATTCCTCGCGCCCCTACAATGAGCAGTTCTTC
CATSDSSRPYNEQFF